These T cell receptor beta chains were read from a single sample in a study of CD8+ T cells in alopecia areata. Here immunoSEQ multiplex PCR was the method, and the copy in TCRdb shows in-frame clones only, minus some. The sample records 150,000 or so clones, about nine tenths being singletons. Sequences were derived from CD8+ T cells sorted from blood, sampled at week 0. Source of these receptors: a human donor with alopecia areata. Each CDR3 is given with its conserved first and last residue. A D gene is named only where the DNA matches it firmly. A clone size is listed for some rows: how often the clone was seen (once, few, many), or a class if it is expanded.

cdr3_nt cdr3_aa j_call v_call clone_size d_call
TGTGCCAGCAGCGCAGCGGGGGGAGCTTTCTTT CASSAAGGAFF TRBJ1-1 TRBV5-4 - -
TGTGCCTGGAGTCGGGATTACGAGCAGTACTTC CAWSRDYEQYF TRBJ2-7 TRBV30 - -
TGTGCCAGCGCCCAGGGGAGTGTTTTCAATGAGCAGTTCTTC CASAQGSVFNEQFF TRBJ2-1 TRBV27 - -
TGTGCCAGCGGCCCGGGGTGGACCGGGGAGCTGTTTTTT CASGPGWTGELFF TRBJ2-2 TRBV7-9 - -
TGTGCCAGCAGCCCGATACAGGGGACCCCTAGGGACAATGAGCAGTTCTTC CASSPIQGTPRDNEQFF TRBJ2-1 TRBV14 - TRBD1
TGTGCCAGCAGCTTGGGGACAGCAGCCTACGAGCAGTACTTC CASSLGTAAYEQYF TRBJ2-7 TRBV5-6 - -
TGTGCCAGCAGCCCCGGACAGGGCTACGAGCAGTACTTC CASSPGQGYEQYF TRBJ2-7 TRBV7-9 - TRBD1
TGTGCCAGCACCCATAGGTCGGGAATCGAGGATACGCAGTATTTT CASTHRSGIEDTQYF TRBJ2-3 TRBV27 - -
TGTGCCACCAGCACCGGGACAGGGGCCTACGAGCAGTACTTC CATSTGTGAYEQYF TRBJ2-7 TRBV15 - TRBD1
TGTGCCAGCAGCTTCAACAGGGTTACCGGGGAGCTGTTTTTT CASSFNRVTGELFF TRBJ2-2 TRBV27 - -
TGTGCCAGCAGCAAAGGGAGAGCGGCCGATACGCAGTATTTT CASSKGRAADTQYF TRBJ2-3 TRBV21-1 - -
TGCGCCAGCAGCTTTGACCTAGCCTACAATGAGCAGTTCTTC CASSFDLAYNEQFF TRBJ2-1 TRBV5-1 - -
TGCGCCAGCAGCTTGGAGGCCAGCGCCGGCTACGAGCAGTACTTC CASSLEASAGYEQYF TRBJ2-7 TRBV5-1 - -
TGTGCCAGCAGCACGGGACAGTTGAGCTACGAGCAGTACTTC CASSTGQLSYEQYF TRBJ2-7 TRBV7-6 - TRBD1
TGCGCCAGCAGTGAGTCGGGGTCTAGCGGGCTCTCCTACGAGCAGTACTTC CASSESGSSGLSYEQYF TRBJ2-7 TRBV10-2 - TRBD2
TGCAGCGTCCAGCAGTCCTACGAGCAGTACTTC CSVQQSYEQYF TRBJ2-7 TRBV29-1 - -
TGTGCCAGCAGCTTGGACTTGAATCAGCCCCAGCATTTT CASSLDLNQPQHF TRBJ1-5 TRBV7-8 once -
TGTGCCAGCAGCCCTCGTGAAGAAAGACCAGAGACCCAGTACTTC CASSPREERPETQYF TRBJ2-5 TRBV7-9 - -
TGTGCCAGTAATCCGGGTGGGGGGAATGAGCAGTTCTTC CASNPGGGNEQFF TRBJ2-1 TRBV19 - -
TGTGCCAGTAGGGGCTTTTCCTACAATGAGCAGTTCTTC CASRGFSYNEQFF TRBJ2-1 TRBV19 - -
TGTGCCAGCAGCCCTAGGGGGCAGGGAACAAGCTCCTACGAGCAGTACTTC CASSPRGQGTSSYEQYF TRBJ2-7 TRBV11-2 - TRBD1
TGTGCCAGCAGCGGATTCAATCAGCCCCAGCATTTT CASSGFNQPQHF TRBJ1-5 TRBV5-6 - -
TGTGCCAGCAGCTTAGATGCGCACACCGGGGAGCTGTTTTTT CASSLDAHTGELFF TRBJ2-2 TRBV11-3 - -
TGTGCCAGCAGTTGGGACAGGGGACAGGACACCGGGGAGCTGTTTTTT CASSWDRGQDTGELFF TRBJ2-2 TRBV2 few TRBD1
TGTGCCACCGGAGCGGGAGTCGATGAGCAGTTCTTC CATGAGVDEQFF TRBJ2-1 TRBV27 once TRBD2
TGCGCCAGCAGCCAAGATCCGGGGTTGGACAATCAGCCCCAGCATTTT CASSQDPGLDNQPQHF TRBJ1-5 TRBV4-1 - -
TGCAGCGTGAGTGGGACAGGGCCTGACCCTAGCACAGATACGCAGTATTTT CSVSGTGPDPSTDTQYF TRBJ2-3 TRBV29-1 - TRBD1
TGTGCCAGCAGTTCCTACAGCTATGGCTACACCTTC CASSSYSYGYTF TRBJ1-2 TRBV6-5 - -
TGTGCCATCTATACTAGCGGGGACTACAGACCGTTATACGAGCAGTACTTC CAIYTSGDYRPLYEQYF TRBJ2-7 TRBV10-3 - TRBD2
TGTGCCAGCAGATACAGACTAGCCTCGCCAGATACGCAGTATTTT CASRYRLASPDTQYF TRBJ2-3 TRBV6-5 - TRBD2
TGTGCCAGCAGCCGGACAGGGGACTACACTGAAGCTTTCTTT CASSRTGDYTEAFF TRBJ1-1 TRBV2 - TRBD1